This is a list of T cell receptor beta chains from one sample in a study of blood T cell repertoires in COVID-19. This table comes from immunoSEQ multiplex PCR, and its TCRdb copy is limited to in-frame clones, with some not included. Here the sample spans under 150,000 clones, approximately 81% being singletons. Material: peripheral blood. These receptors originate from a human donor in a cohort sampled during active COVID-19. Both conserved end residues are part of each CDR3. Fields, in order: D gene, clone size, V gene, J gene, CDR3 DNA, CDR3 protein. D genes are given only for firm matches. Rows give clone size only sometimes, using once, few, many, or a class for an expanded clone.

TRBD1	NA	TRBV10-3	TRBJ1-1	TGTGCCATCAGCACAGGGGATTGGGGATTAAACACTGAAGCTTTCTTT	CAISTGDWGLNTEAFF
NA	NA	TRBV10-1	TRBJ2-3	TGCGCCAGCAGTGAGTCTGCTGGCAGCACAGATACGCAGTATTTT	CASSESAGSTDTQYF
NA	NA	TRBV28	TRBJ1-4	TGTGCCAGCAGCCGTTCGAGAATCTTGGCAACTAATGAAAAACTGTTTTTT	CASSRSRILATNEKLFF
NA	NA	TRBV2	TRBJ2-1	TGTGCCAGCAGTGAAGCGGGCAGTCGCGAGCAGTTCTTC	CASSEAGSREQFF
NA	NA	TRBV9	TRBJ2-3	TGTGCCAGCAGCGTTACGGGGGGCAACACAGATACGCAGTATTTT	CASSVTGGNTDTQYF
NA	NA	TRBV18	TRBJ1-1	TGTGCCAGCTCACGCAATCGGGGGGGGACTGAAGCTTTCTTT	CASSRNRGGTEAFF
TRBD1	NA	TRBV6-2/TRBV6-3	TRBJ1-5	TGTGCCAGCAGTTCCGGGACAGTATTTAGCAATCAGCCCCAGCATTTT	CASSSGTVFSNQPQHF
TRBD1	NA	TRBV24-1	TRBJ1-5	TGTGCCACCAGTGATGGCAACAGGGGCTACAATCAGCCCCAGCATTTT	CATSDGNRGYNQPQHF
NA	NA	TRBV21-1	TRBJ1-1	TGTGCCAGCAGCAAAGGGGGGGAGGATGAAGCTTTCTTT	CASSKGGEDEAFF
TRBD1	NA	TRBV6-6	TRBJ2-7	TGTGCCAGCAGTCCTCGTCAGGGGGCTAGTGGAGAGCAGTACTTC	CASSPRQGASGEQYF
NA	NA	TRBV5-8	TRBJ1-1	TGTGCCACGGAGGAGTGGGCTTTCTTT	CATEEWAFF
NA	NA	TRBV7-3	TRBJ1-2	TGTGCCAGCAGCTTAGACAGTCTAGGATATGGCTACACCTTC	CASSLDSLGYGYTF
TRBD2	NA	TRBV5-1	TRBJ2-5	TGCGCCAGCTCTTCGGCTAGCGGGGGGGCTGCGGAGACCCAGTACTTC	CASSSASGGAAETQYF
NA	NA	TRBV2	TRBJ1-4	TGTGCCAGCAGCGGGGAGAGTGGCAATGAGTCGTTTTTT	CASSGESGNESFF
TRBD1	NA	TRBV2	TRBJ1-2	TGTGCCAGCAGTCCACTGCCTAATCCGACAGGGGACTATGGCTACACCTTC	CASSPLPNPTGDYGYTF
NA	NA	TRBV7-9	TRBJ1-5	TGTGCCAGCAGCCATGTTGACTCAGTGGAGCCCCAGCATTTT	CASSHVDSVEPQHF
TRBD1	NA	TRBV10-3	TRBJ2-1	TGTGCCATCAGTGAGTCGACGGGACAGGGGGTCTGGAATGAGCAGTTCTTC	CAISESTGQGVWNEQFF
TRBD1	NA	TRBV10-2	TRBJ2-1	TGCGCCAGCAGTAACCCGACAGGGTCAAAGTTCTTC	CASSNPTGSKFF
TRBD1	NA	TRBV23-1	TRBJ2-7	TGCGCCAGCAGTCAAGGGACAGCGACTGGGGAGCAGTACTTC	CASSQGTATGEQYF
NA	NA	TRBV30	TRBJ1-2	TGTGCCTGGAGCGGGGGCTATGGCTACACCTTC	CAWSGGYGYTF
TRBD1	NA	TRBV6-2/TRBV6-3	TRBJ2-7	TGTGCCAGCAGCCGCACCCCAGGGGGCCACGAGCAGTACTTC	CASSRTPGGHEQYF
NA	NA	TRBV7-9	TRBJ2-3	TGTGCCAGCAGCATAACCGGGGTTAGCACAGATACGCAGTATTTT	CASSITGVSTDTQYF
NA	once	TRBV28	TRBJ1-2	TGTGCCAGCATTCAACAGGGAATTGGTGGCTACACCTTC	CASIQQGIGGYTF
NA	NA	TRBV6-5	TRBJ2-2	TGTGCCAGCAGCTCCGGGAACTTGAACACCGGGGAGCTGTTTTTT	CASSSGNLNTGELFF
TRBD2	NA	TRBV4-3	TRBJ2-7	TGCGCCAGCAGCCAAGGCGCAGCGGGGGTGTACGAGCAGTACTTT	CASSQGAAGVYEQYF
NA	NA	TRBV5-1	TRBJ1-2	TGCGCCAGCAGTGTCGGGGAGGGTGGCTACACCTTC	CASSVGEGGYTF
TRBD1	NA	TRBV3-1/TRBV3-2	TRBJ2-7	TGTGCCAGCAGTCTCGGACAGGGAGCCCACGAGCAGTACTTC	CASSLGQGAHEQYF
TRBD1	NA	TRBV6-5	TRBJ1-1	TGTGCCAGCAGACCCGGGACAGGCCGAATCACTGAAGCTTTCTTT	CASRPGTGRITEAFF
NA	once	TRBV6-2/TRBV6-3	TRBJ1-5	TGTGCCAGCAGTCCCACGGGGGGTCAGCCCCAGCATTTT	CASSPTGGQPQHF
NA	few	TRBV30	TRBJ1-1	TGTGCCTGGAGTGTATCGGGGTTCACTGAAGCTTTCTTT	CAWSVSGFTEAFF
NA	NA	TRBV2	TRBJ2-1	TGTGCCAGCAGCGATGGACAGTGGAGAATTTACAATGAGCAGTTCTTC	CASSDGQWRIYNEQFF
TRBD2	NA	TRBV5-1	TRBJ2-5	TGCGCCAGCAGCTTAGTAGCGGGGGGGCCCGGAAAGACCCAGTACTTC	CASSLVAGGPGKTQYF
NA	NA	TRBV5-5	TRBJ1-1	TGTGCCAGCAGATATAGTGAAACTGAAGCTTTCTTT	CASRYSETEAFF
NA	NA	TRBV28	TRBJ2-1	TGTGCCAGCCGGGGGAACAATGAGCAGTTCTTC	CASRGNNEQFF
TRBD1	NA	TRBV4-1	TRBJ1-4	TGCGCCAGCAGCCGAAGCCGACAGGGTGATAATGAAAAACTGTTTTTT	CASSRSRQGDNEKLFF
TRBD1	once	TRBV4-3	TRBJ1-6	TGCGCCAGCAGCCAAGAACAGGGGGATTATTCACCCCTCCACTTT	CASSQEQGDYSPLHF
NA	once	TRBV11-2	TRBJ1-2	TGTGCCAGCAGCTTAAGAGGAACGGATGGCTACACCTTC	CASSLRGTDGYTF
TRBD1	NA	TRBV20-1	TRBJ1-1	TGCAGTGCTAGTTGGACAGGGAGGACTGAAGCTTTCTTT	CSASWTGRTEAFF
TRBD2	NA	TRBV5-4	TRBJ2-1	TGTGCCAGCAGCCCACTAGCGGGGGGGTACAATGAGCAGTTCTTC	CASSPLAGGYNEQFF
NA	NA	TRBV18	TRBJ2-5	TGTGCCAGCTCACCCCGGGGACACTCCCAAGAGACCCAGTACTTC	CASSPRGHSQETQYF
NA	once	TRBV5-1	TRBJ1-1	TGCGCCAGCAGCTTGGAAGGGGCGGGATCGATGTCTTTCTTT	CASSLEGAGSMSFF
TRBD1	NA	TRBV6-5	TRBJ2-7	TGTGCCAGCATCCGACAGGGTAGGGCCTACGAGCAGTACTTC	CASIRQGRAYEQYF
NA	NA	TRBV25-1	TRBJ2-7	TGTGCCAGCAGTGACATCTACGAGCAGTACTTC	CASSDIYEQYF
TRBD1	NA	TRBV7-9	TRBJ1-2	TGTGCCAGCAGTAAGGACAGGGCCTCGGGGATCTATGGCTACACCTTC	CASSKDRASGIYGYTF
NA	NA	TRBV12-1	TRBJ2-5	TGTGCCAGCAGCTTTGCGAGGACAGGGGTTAAGGAGACCCAGTACTTC	CASSFARTGVKETQYF
TRBD2	NA	TRBV5-1	TRBJ2-7	TGCGCCAGCAGCTGGGCCGGGGGGGGCGAGCAGTACTTC	CASSWAGGGEQYF
TRBD1	NA	TRBV6-1	TRBJ1-2	TGTGCCAGCAGTGAAGGACAGGGGAACTATGGCTACACCTTC	CASSEGQGNYGYTF
TRBD1	NA	TRBV5-1	TRBJ2-5	TGCGCCAGCAGCCCGTACACAGGGGCCCAGACCCAGTACTTC	CASSPYTGAQTQYF
NA	NA	TRBV10-3	TRBJ2-1	TGTGCCACCTCAGGTCGAGGGAGCAATGAGCAGTTCTTC	CATSGRGSNEQFF
TRBD2	NA	TRBV2	TRBJ2-7	TGTGCCAGCAGTGACCCTAGCGGGGGACTGAGCTCCTACGAGCAGTACTTC	CASSDPSGGLSSYEQYF
NA	NA	TRBV6-2/TRBV6-3	TRBJ2-1	TGTGCCAGCAGTTACGAGGCAAGGAAACAGTTCTTC	CASSYEARKQFF
NA	NA	TRBV5-6	TRBJ1-2	TGTGCCAGCAGCTTGTCCAGGGCCGATGGCTACACCTTC	CASSLSRADGYTF
TRBD2	NA	TRBV24-1	TRBJ2-3	TGTGCCACCAGTGACCCAGCTAGCGGGGGCACAGATACGCAGTATTTT	CATSDPASGGTDTQYF
NA	NA	TRBV6-5	TRBJ2-6	TGTGCCAGCAGGCGGGGTCCGCGAGGGGCCAACGTCCTGACTTTC	CASRRGPRGANVLTF
TRBD1	NA	TRBV18	TRBJ2-1	TGTGCCAGCTCACCACCGGACAGGGGGCGAAATGAGCAGTTCTTC	CASSPPDRGRNEQFF
TRBD1	NA	TRBV4-3	TRBJ1-6	TGCGCCAGCAGCCAGTCCGGGACAGCTAATTCACCCCTCCACTTT	CASSQSGTANSPLHF
NA	NA	TRBV2	TRBJ1-2	TGTGCCAGCAGTGGTCGGTTCCCCCTTGACTATGGCTACACCTTC	CASSGRFPLDYGYTF
NA	NA	TRBV19	TRBJ1-3	TGTGCCAGCCGGGGGGCTAGTGGAAACACCATATATTTT	CASRGASGNTIYF